This TCR beta chain is from a study of regulatory T cells in long-lasting Graves disease. For the study at large: Disease was considered persistent Graves' disease after over 5 years of antithyroid drugs (with positive TSH receptor antibodies). The study, taken as a whole, reports: Preferential use of TRBV28, TRBJ1-2 and TRBJ2-5 was seen in persistent disease. The study examined only peripheral blood, not thyroid tissue.

Time point defined: persistent/refractory GD, antithyroid drugs over 5 years with positive TRAb. Making the TCR library involved RNA that had been extracted from PBMCs. Between the trimmed V and J ends, which lost 4 bases and 4 bases, there was a span of 16 bases. This CDR3 is 15 amino acids long. Germline CDR1 GTSNPN, CDR2 SVGIG (reference sequence). iRepertoire HTBI primers and Arm-PCR of CDR3 regions built TCR beta libraries. TCRdb redid the calling of the multiplex PCR reads with MiXCR, one entry per CDR3 protein. This table holds about 430,000 distinct CDR3 sequences, around 23% found once. This clonotype was observed at least ten times. Its antigen remains unidentified.

The receptor was isolated from a female donor with Graves disease. The chain uses TRBV30 and TRBJ2-2; perhaps TRBD2 as D (6 bases). Sequenced here: peripheral blood mononuclear cells (PBMCs), sampled when the disease was refractory, from a patient treated with antithyroid drugs. The chain's CDR3 is CAWIPTGVSTGELFF. CDR3 sequence (DNA): TGTGCCTGGATTCCTACGGGAGTGTCCACCGGGGAGCTGTTTTTT.